One and the same sample provided the 30 T cell receptor beta chains below, sequenced in a study of T cells in Graves' hyperthyroidism and ophthalmopathy. The source material, RNA transcripts, was used to amplify TCR beta CDR3 regions. The HTBI set primed first-round TCR CDR3 RT-PCR. TCRdb called the multiplex PCR reads again in MiXCR, with one record for every CDR3 protein. The repertoire holds more than 350,000 distinct CDR3 sequences, with more than 12% as singletons. Sequencing was done on a sample of blood. The receptors derive from a woman aged 25 to 39 with Graves' hyperthyroidism.

The rearrangement links TRBV18 to TRBJ2-7; D is perhaps TRBD1 (6 bases). Germline-derived CDR1 and CDR2 are KGHSH and LQKENI. Deletions cut 4 bases from V and 6 bases from J, with 13 bases between. The CDR3 is 13 residues long. The CDR3 DNA follows: TGTGCCAGCTCACTCCGGGACACCGCCGAGCAGTACTTC. It encodes CASSLRDTAEQYF.

This rearrangement joins TRBV9 to TRBJ2-3, with 11 bases that match TRBD2. CDR1 SGDLS and CDR2 YYNGEE come from the germline V gene. The trim removed 3 bases at V and 4 bases at J, leaving 7 bases unmatched. CDR3 length equals 16 residues. CDR3 region: CASSDDSGRAPDTQYF. The CDR3 nucleotides read TGTGCCAGCAGCGACGATAGCGGGAGGGCCCCAGATACGCAGTATTTT.

The chain links TRBV5-6 to TRBJ2-1; no clear D gene. Germline V CDR1 and CDR2: SGHDT, YYEEEE. The CDR3 is made up of 11 amino acids. V shed 1 base and J shed 9 bases, with 5 bases lying between them. DNA of the CDR3: TGTGCCAGCAGCTTGACGCGTGAGCAGTTCTTC. Translation: CASSLTREQFF. Full variable domain (missing parts from reference TRBV5-6 and TRBJ2-1): DAGVTQSPTHLIKTRGQQVTLRCSPKSGHDTVSWYQQALGQGPQFIFQYYEEEERQRGNFPDRFSGHQFPNYSSELNVNALLLGDSALYLCASSLTREQFFGPGTRLTVL.

This clonotype was observed at least ten times. The chain joins TRBV6-4 to TRBJ2-7; 7 nucleotides align to TRBD1. The CDR3 is 13 residues long. With 3 bases clipped from V and 5 bases from J, the junction kept 4 bases outside the gene matches. CDR1 and CDR2 from the germline V gene are MRHNA and SNTAGT. CDR3 nucleotides: TGTGCCAGCAGTGAGACAGGGATCCACGAGCAGTACTTC. Translating gives CASSETGIHEQYF.

About this clonotype: With a much larger clone just one base away, this may be a read error. This chain uses TRBV5-1 with TRBJ2-1; possibly TRBD2 for D (5 bases). V lost 6 bases, J lost 7 bases, and 17 bases lay in between. The CDR3 consists of 14 residues. The germline gives CDR1 SGHRS, CDR2 YFSETQ. In nucleotides, the CDR3 is TGCGCCAGCAAAAAAGCGGAATCTTGGAATGAGCAGTTCTTC. It is translated as CASKKAESWNEQFF.

The rearrangement joins TRBV29-1 to TRBJ2-3, with TRBD1 as a possible D gene (6 bases). There are 18 residues in the CDR3. Between the trimmed V and J ends, which lost 1 base and 0 bases, there was a span of 20 bases. Germline V gene data show CDR1 as SQVTM and CDR2 as ANQGSEA. CDR3 protein: CSVEGAPVGAGSTDTQYF. The CDR3 DNA is TGCAGCGTTGAAGGGGCCCCGGTGGGGGCCGGTAGCACAGATACGCAGTATTTT.

Ten or more counts support this clonotype. The V call is TRBV3-1, the J call TRBJ2-5, with D unresolved. CDR3 length: 12 residues. From germline, CDR1 is LGHDT and CDR2 YNNKEL (reference sequence). V gave up 5 bases and J gave up 4 bases, with 8 bases separating them. The CDR3 DNA sequence: TGTGCCAGCAGCTCTGTCAGAGAGACCCAGTACTTC. This translates into CASSSVRETQYF.

V gene TRBV5-5 combines with J gene TRBJ2-5, with D possibly TRBD2 on 5 matching bases. The CDR3 has 11 amino acids. Germline CDR1 SGHKS, CDR2 YYEKEE (reference sequence). Trimming took off 4 bases at V and 12 bases at J, with 13 bases between the two ends. The DNA for the CDR3 is TGTGCCAGCAGCCCGGGAAACCCGGAGTACTTC. The encoded protein is CASSPGNPEYF.

The chain joins TRBV7-3 to TRBJ2-1; 7 nucleotides agree with TRBD1. The V gene's germline CDR1 is SGHTA and CDR2 FQGTGA. The CDR3 has 14 amino acids. With 5 bases clipped from V and 10 bases from J, the junction kept 11 bases outside the gene matches. The CDR3 spells CASSQDRASHEQFF. The CDR3 coding sequence is TGTGCCAGCAGCCAAGACAGGGCTAGTCACGAGCAGTTCTTC.

The chain recombines TRBV20-1 with TRBJ2-7, with TRBD2 matching 11 bases. The germline V gene encodes CDR1 DFQATT and CDR2 SNEGSKA (reference sequence). CDR3 length equals 13 residues. Trimming took 6 bases from V and 7 from J; bases not matched to a gene: 8. The CDR3 region has the DNA TGCAGTGCAGCACTAGCGGGAGAAAAAGAGCAGTACTTC. Its translation is CSAALAGEKEQYF.

In this sample, this clonotype turned up once. The chain uses TRBV9 and TRBJ1-2; a weak D match, TRBD1 (5 bases). V was cut by 0 bases and J by 2 bases, with 11 bases left in between. The germline CDR1 and CDR2 sequences are SGDLS and YYNGEE. The CDR3 is 15 amino acids. The CDR3 DNA follows: TGTGCCAGCAGCGTAGGACAGCGTTTAAACTATGGCTACACCTTC. Amino acid sequence: CASSVGQRLNYGYTF.

V is TRBV28 and J is TRBJ1-1; the D gene is possibly TRBD1 (5 bases). CDR1 is MDHEN and CDR2 is SYDVKM in the germline V gene. This CDR3 contains 15 residues. Trimming cost V 1 base and J 3 bases, with 12 bases left between them. The CDR3 sequence: CASSLFRRGDTEAFF. The CDR3 nucleotides read TGTGCCAGCAGTTTATTTCGGCGGGGGGACACTGAAGCTTTCTTT.

There are a few counts of this clonotype. J is TRBJ1-5 and V is TRBV28, with D unresolved. The V end lost 1 base, the J end lost 4 bases, and 14 bases lay between the germline ends. This CDR3 contains 16 residues. The germline V gene encodes CDR1 MDHEN and CDR2 SYDVKM. CDR3 residues: CASSLLSAPGNQPQHF. Written as DNA, the CDR3 is TGTGCCAGCAGTTTATTATCTGCTCCTGGGAATCAGCCCCAGCATTTT.

On this clonotype: Being one base from a much bigger clone, this may be a read error. This chain uses TRBV18 with TRBJ2-5; 8 bases align to TRBD1. The CDR3 sequence is 14 residues long. Germline V lookup: CDR1 KGHSH, CDR2 LQKENI. The DNA of the CDR3 is TGTGCCAGCCCACCATTGGACAGGGTTGAGACCCAGTACTTC. It yields the protein CASPPLDRVETQYF.

The rearrangement joins TRBV24-1 to TRBJ2-7; 10 bases match TRBD2. Germline loops: CDR1 KGHDR, CDR2 SFDVKD. V dropped 2 bases and J dropped 6; count of bases not matched to a gene: 6. CDR3 size: 15 residues. For the CDR3, the DNA is TGTGCCACCAGTGATTCAACTAGCGGGATTCGCGAGCAGTACTTC. Its translation: CATSDSTSGIREQYF.

This clonotype came up a few times. The rearrangement links TRBV9 to TRBJ2-3; TRBD2 aligns across 14 bases. The CDR3 contains 14 residues. Losses at the gene ends were 7 bases for V and 5 bases for J; bases not matched to a gene: 3. Germline V gene sequence: CDR1 SGDLS, CDR2 YYNGEE. The CDR3 nucleotides read TGTGCCAGCGGGACTAGCGGGAGAGGAGATACGCAGTATTTT. Translated: CASGTSGRGDTQYF.

Ten or more counts support this clonotype. The V and J genes are TRBV28 and TRBJ2-1; 7 nucleotides match TRBD2. The CDR3 is 15 amino acids. The junction had 5 bases not matched to a gene; V was cut back by 6 bases and J by 0 bases. CDR1 and CDR2 (germline): MDHEN, SYDVKM. The CDR3 sequence is CASRRAGTSYNEQFF. The CDR3 DNA sequence: TGTGCCAGCAGAAGAGCGGGAACCTCCTACAATGAGCAGTTCTTC.

For the CDR3, the DNA is TGTGCCAGCAGCTTAGAGGGGAACTCTGGAAACACCATATATTTT. It specifies CASSLEGNSGNTIYF. The chain combines TRBV7-8 with TRBJ1-3; TRBD1 is a possible D gene (5 bases). The CDR3 is 15 amino acids. The germline V and J ends were trimmed by 1 base and 0 bases, with 7 bases remaining between them. CDR1 and CDR2 (germline): SGHVS, FQNEAQ.

This clonotype showed up many times. The chain has TRBV3-1 and TRBJ2-1, with TRBD2 matching 9 bases. The CDR3 loop spans 15 amino acids. Losses at the gene ends were 4 bases for V and 9 bases for J; bases not matched to a gene: 10. CDR1 and CDR2 from the germline V gene are LGHDT and YNNKEL (reference sequence). CDR3 amino acids: CASSPGLARDVEQFF. In nucleotides, the CDR3 is TGTGCCAGCAGCCCGGGACTAGCCCGGGATGTTGAGCAGTTCTTC.

The chain combines TRBV29-1 with TRBJ2-5; the D gene is possibly TRBD2 (6 bases). Germline CDR1 and CDR2: SQVTM and ANQGSEA. The CDR3 spans 16 residues. Trimming left V 6 bases short and J 4 bases short, with 24 bases between. The CDR3 reads CSVRGASGRGGETQYF. CDR3 in DNA: TGCAGCGTGCGGGGCGCCTCAGGGAGAGGAGGAGAGACCCAGTACTTC.

The sample holds many counts of this clonotype. The J gene is TRBJ2-1, the V gene TRBV20-1, with 10 bases lining up with TRBD2. V gave up 2 bases and J gave up 5 bases; unmatched junction bases: 3. The CDR3 consists of 14 residues. CDR1 and CDR2 from the germline V gene are DFQATT and SNEGSKA (reference sequence). CDR3 nucleotides: TGCAGTGCTAGACGGACTAGCGGAGACAATGAGCAGTTCTTC. Translating it yields CSARRTSGDNEQFF.

At least ten counts were recorded for this clonotype. The chain combines TRBV12-5 with TRBJ2-7; D ambiguous. The V end lost 7 bases, the J end lost 1 base, and 11 bases lay between the germline ends. The CDR3 runs to 13 residues. In germline, CDR1 is LGHNT, CDR2 FRNRAP. CDR3 region: CASAPDGSYEQYF. In DNA form, the CDR3 reads TGTGCTAGTGCTCCGGACGGATCCTACGAGCAGTACTTC.

This clonotype has ten or more counts. This chain joins TRBV3-1 and TRBJ2-1, with TRBD2 matching 12 bases. V trimming: 0 bases; J trimming: 8 bases; junction bases outside the gene matches: 5. The germline CDR1 and CDR2 sequences are LGHDT and YNNKEL (reference sequence). CDR3 length: 16 residues. As DNA, the CDR3 is TGTGCCAGCAGCCAAGATAGACTAGCGGGAGTTCATGAGCAGTTCTTC. Residues: CASSQDRLAGVHEQFF.

Ten or more counts support this clonotype. The chain couples TRBV20-1 to TRBJ2-2, with D possibly TRBD2 on 5 matching bases. The CDR3 is 13 amino acids. Trimming pared 3 bases from V and 5 bases from J, leaving 10 bases between. Looked up from germline, CDR1 is DFQATT and CDR2 is SNEGSKA (reference sequence). The CDR3 region has the DNA TGCAGTGCTAGTAGAGGGCGGACCGGGGAGCTGTTTTTT. This sequence encodes CSASRGRTGELFF.

This clonotype was seen at least ten times. The chain employs TRBV10-1 and TRBJ2-2; 7 bases agree with TRBD1. The CDR3 consists of 15 residues. Germline loops: CDR1 WNHNN, CDR2 SYGVQD (reference sequence). After removal of 4 bases from V and 3 bases from J, the junction contained 5 bases not matched to a gene. The CDR3 protein is CASSVRQGDTGELFF. DNA of the CDR3: TGCGCCAGCAGTGTCCGACAGGGAGACACCGGGGAGCTGTTTTTT.

This clonotype was seen repeatedly, ten times or more. V is TRBV12-3 or TRBV12-4 and J is TRBJ2-1; D remains unclear. V lost 6 bases, J lost 8 bases, and 8 bases lay in between. The CDR3 is 11 amino acids. Here the CDR3 reads CASSGNHEQFF. CDR3 sequence (DNA): TGTGCCAGCAGCGGAAACCATGAGCAGTTCTTC.

The chain uses TRBV10-2 and TRBJ2-7; TRBD1 matches at 10 bases. Trimming took 11 bases from V and 2 from J; bases not matched to a gene: 9. Germline assignment: CDR1 WSHSY and CDR2 SAAADI. The CDR3 extends over 14 amino acids. CDR3 loop: CAAAAGTGAYEQYF. CDR3 bases: TGCGCCGCAGCCGCCGGGACAGGGGCCTACGAGCAGTACTTC.

This chain connects TRBV7-3 to TRBJ2-2, with D unclear. The CDR3 runs to 12 residues. With 8 bases removed from V and 8 bases from J, the gap between germline ends came to 12 bases. Germline V CDR1 and CDR2: SGHTA, FQGTGA. The CDR3 region is CASGRELGELFF. DNA of the CDR3: TGTGCCAGCGGTAGAGAACTAGGGGAGCTGTTTTTT.

On this clonotype: Sequence at one end of the junction differs from germline and may be a read error. The rearrangement joins TRBV10-3 to TRBJ2-3, with 7 bases lining up with TRBD1. Germline CDR1 is ENHRY and CDR2 is SYGVKD. This CDR3 has 15 amino acids. In DNA, the CDR3 is TGTGCCATCAGTCCACAGGGGTTGGACACAAATACGCAGTATTTT. Its protein product is CAISPQGLDTNTQYF.

This clonotype was counted at least ten times. This chain connects TRBV9 to TRBJ1-2, with D perhaps matching TRBD1 (6 bases). Germline V gives CDR1 SGDLS, CDR2 YYNGEE. The V and J ends lost 4 bases and 6 bases respectively, with 10 bases between them. The CDR3 loop spans 12 amino acids. CDR3 loop: CASSLQGNGYTF. For the CDR3, the DNA is TGTGCCAGCAGCCTCCAGGGGAATGGCTACACCTTC. Full variable domain (missing parts from reference TRBV9 and TRBJ1-2): DSGVTQTPKHLITATGQRVTLRCSPRSGDLSVYWYQQSLDQGLQFLIQYYNGEERAKGNILERFSAQQFPDLHSELNLSSLELGDSALYFCASSLQGNGYTFGSGTRLTVV.